This paragraph reports one T cell receptor beta chain. The antigen is undetermined. This sample was included in a study of graft-versus-host responses after intestinal transplantation. Overall study context: Multivisceral, liver-intestinal, or isolated intestinal transplants were given to recipients. Notes on the study in general: High graft-versus-host to host-versus-graft clonal ratios were found in allografts of patients who had graft-donor T cell macrochimerism. Analysis identified GvH clones in recipient marrow, with some appearing first in ileum or blood.

V lost 0 bases to trimming and J lost 7 bases; unmatched junction nucleotides: 5. The CDR3 is 16 residues long. CDR1 is SGHRS and CDR2 is YFSETQ in the germline V gene. TCRdb's table, derived via immunoSEQ multiplex PCR, lists solely in-frame clones and lacks some. The sample records about 120,000 clones, about 93% being singletons. The sequences come from unstimulated CD4+ T cells sorted from spleen or lymph node cells, collected before intestinal transplant. The source of this sequence is a human donor who received an intestinal transplant. The chain links TRBV5-1 to TRBJ2-1; 12 positions match TRBD2. CDR3 sequence (DNA): TGCGCCAGCAGCTTGGGACTAGCGGGAGACAGGAATGAGCAGTTCTTC. It yields the protein CASSLGLAGDRNEQFF.